What follows is one T cell receptor beta chain and its context. Primers included in the PCR were 60 Vbeta and 13 Jbeta primers. Assay: immunoSEQ multiplex PCR; the TCRdb copy retains only in-frame clones and omits some. Of about 190,000 clones listed, 84% are singletons. This entry comes from a study of cytomegalovirus exposure and HLA in healthy donors. Per germline, CDR1 GTSNPN and CDR2 SVGIG (reference sequence). V lost 3 bases and J lost 8, with 14 bases in between. There are 13 residues in the CDR3. The rearrangement links TRBV30 to TRBJ1-5; D possibly corresponds to TRBD1 (5 bases). The material sequenced was PBMCs. This sequence was found in a woman aged 45 to 65 in good health and CMV-seropositive. The CDR3 loop is CAWSFSRAEPQHF. The CDR3 DNA sequence: TGTGCCTGGAGCTTCAGCAGGGCTGAGCCCCAGCATTTT.